A single sample gave rise to the 2 T cell receptor beta chains below, sequenced in a study of identical twins. TCRdb re-called the 5' RACE reads through MiXCR, storing one row per CDR3 protein. The table has 1.5 million to 2 million distinct CDR3 sequences, roughly 35% seen once; the top ten hold about 0.3%. Input material: cord blood. These TCRs come from a newborn girl in good health.

This chain joins TRBV27 and TRBJ2-1; D possibly corresponds to TRBD1 (6 bases). Trimming took off 3 bases at V and 12 bases at J, with 15 bases between the two ends. Germline-derived CDR1 and CDR2 are MNHEY and SMNVEV (reference sequence). CDR3 length equals 13 residues. This CDR3 reads CASSFGQGQAQFF. In nucleotides, the CDR3 is TGTGCCAGCAGTTTCGGTCAGGGACAAGCGCAGTTCTTC.

The V gene is TRBV15, the J gene TRBJ1-6, with D hard to call. CDR3 length: 15 residues. V shed 1 base and J shed 7 bases, with 11 bases lying between them. Germline values: CDR1 LNHNV, CDR2 YYDKDF (reference sequence). This chain's CDR3 is CATSRGATSNSPLHF. The CDR3 region has the DNA TGTGCCACCAGCAGAGGAGCGACTTCAAATTCACCCCTCCACTTT.